The subject of this entry is one TCR beta chain. Its antigen is undetermined. The sample belongs to a study of T-cell reconstitution after alpha-beta-depleted transplantation in children. Study results and caveats: Roughly two months post-transplant, alpha-beta T cells reportedly originated from several hundred graft clones that had expanded. Newly produced T cells mostly provided counts and TCRbeta diversity after one year, as hyperexpanded clones declined. There were some patients whose high TCRbeta diversity at day 60 came from surviving recipient T cells and thymic progenitors.

The authors prepared the TCRbeta library with unique molecular identifiers. TCRdb used MiXCR to reprocess the PCR reads, holding one entry per CDR3 protein. Of more than 200,000 distinct CDR3 sequences detected, about 15% appear once; the ten largest clones hold 35% to 50%. Germline V gives CDR1 SGHKS, CDR2 YYEKEE (reference sequence). This CDR3 has 15 amino acids. The V gene lost 0 bases and the J gene lost 2 bases, with 12 bases spanning the gap. V usage is TRBV5-5 and J usage is TRBJ2-7; TRBD2 might be the D (6 bases). This clonotype originated in a male patient between 2 and 15 years old who had a stem cell transplant for acute lymphoblastic leukemia, so the T cells may come from the graft donor. The source material was PBMCs, mostly from graft donor cells, sampled 360 days after TCRalphabeta/CD19-depleted stem cell transplant. The CDR3 sequence is CASSLAGDGPYEQYF. CDR3 bases: TGTGCCAGCAGCTTGGCGGGGGACGGCCCCTACGAGCAGTACTTC.